What follows are 9 T cell receptor beta chains derived from one specimen sequenced in a study of blood T cell repertoires in COVID-19. Sequenced by immunoSEQ multiplex PCR; TCRdb stores in-frame clones only, minus some. The table lists over 65,000 clones, more than 80% of them singletons. The sequenced sample consisted of peripheral blood. Receptor source: a woman older than 75 with acute or convalescent COVID-19.

The chain joins TRBV12-3 or TRBV12-4 to TRBJ1-2; perhaps TRBD1 as D (6 bases). The V gene lost 5 bases and the J gene lost 8 bases, with 12 bases spanning the gap. The CDR3 has 12 amino acids. The CDR3 is CASSPQGLGYTF. The CDR3 nucleotides read TGTGCCAGCAGTCCACAGGGCTTGGGCTACACCTTC.

The sample holds a few counts of this clone. The rearrangement uses TRBV27 and TRBJ2-7, with 8 positions matching TRBD1. Trimming removed 8 bases from V and 6 bases from J; junction bases left unmatched: 12. Germline V gene sequence: CDR1 MNHEY, CDR2 SMNVEV (reference sequence). The CDR3 covers 14 residues. The CDR3 spells CASGGGGRGREQYF. The CDR3 nucleotides read TGTGCCAGCGGAGGAGGAGGCAGGGGGCGCGAGCAGTACTTC.

The chain uses TRBV5-5 and TRBJ1-2; tentative D call: TRBD1 (5 bases). Germline-derived CDR1 and CDR2 are SGHKS and YYEKEE (reference sequence). V gave up 0 bases and J gave up 8 bases, with 11 bases separating them. The CDR3 runs to 13 residues. The CDR3 DNA reads as TGTGCCAGCAGCTTGGACCAGGGTTGGGGCTACACCTTC. Protein: CASSLDQGWGYTF.

The chain has TRBV12-3 or TRBV12-4 and TRBJ1-1; weak D call: TRBD1 (6 bases). The V and J ends lost 5 bases and 5 bases respectively, with 12 bases between them. The CDR3 sequence is 13 residues long. CDR3 sequence: CASSTGMGTEAFF. The CDR3 bases are TGTGCCAGCAGTACAGGGATGGGGACTGAAGCTTTCTTT.

The chain has TRBV5-5 and TRBJ2-1; unclear D gene. V was cut by 4 bases and J by 4 bases, with 3 bases left in between. This CDR3 is built from 11 residues. CDR1 is SGHKS and CDR2 is YYEKEE in the germline V gene (reference sequence). The CDR3 bases are TGTGCCAGCAGCCGTTACAATGAGCAGTTCTTC. It translates to CASSRYNEQFF.

The V gene is TRBV7-2, the J gene TRBJ2-1, with 14 bases lining up with TRBD2. Germline values: CDR1 SGHTA, CDR2 FQGNSA. The CDR3 covers 16 residues. J was trimmed by 7 bases and V by 1 base; bases with no gene match: 3. The CDR3 DNA is TGTGCCAGCAGCTTAGTCGGGACTAGCGGGGGAAATGAGCAGTTCTTC. Translation gives CASSLVGTSGGNEQFF. Full variable domain (outside the CDR3, taken from reference TRBV7-2 and TRBJ2-1): GAGVSQSPSNKVTEKGKDVELRCDPISGHTALYWYRQSLGQGLEFLIYFQGNSAPDKSGLPSDRFSAERTGGSVSTLTIQRTQQEDSAVYLCASSLVGTSGGNEQFFGPGTRLTVL.

This clone was seen a single time. The chain links TRBV9 to TRBJ2-3; D remains unclear. CDR1 and CDR2 (germline): SGDLS, YYNGEE. V shed 1 base and J shed 3 bases, with 6 bases lying between them. This CDR3 is built from 13 residues. CDR3 sequence reads: CASSVSITDTQYF. The DNA for the CDR3 is TGTGCCAGCAGCGTAAGCATTACAGATACGCAGTATTTT. The full variable domain, with the rest looked up from reference TRBV9 and TRBJ2-3, is DSGVTQTPKHLITATGQRVTLRCSPRSGDLSVYWYQQSLDQGLQFLIQYYNGEERAKGNILERFSAQQFPDLHSELNLSSLELGDSALYFCASSVSITDTQYFGPGTRLTVL.

The chain recombines TRBV12-2 with TRBJ1-4; TRBD1, as called in the table, went unchecked against the DNA. TRBV12-2 is flagged as a pseudogene. This CDR3 is 15 amino acids long. CDR3 in amino acids: CASRSTGGGNEKLFF. The CDR3 DNA reads as TGTGCAAGTCGTTCGACAGGGGGTGGGAATGAAAAACTGTTTTTT.

The chain recombines TRBV18 with TRBJ2-7; D possibly corresponds to TRBD1 (5 bases). Trimming pared 3 bases from V and 1 base from J, leaving 10 bases between. This CDR3 has 14 residues. Germline CDR1 is KGHSH and CDR2 is LQKENI. CDR3 DNA: TGTGCCAGCTCACCGGACATACATTCCTACGAGCAGTACTTC. It is translated as CASSPDIHSYEQYF.